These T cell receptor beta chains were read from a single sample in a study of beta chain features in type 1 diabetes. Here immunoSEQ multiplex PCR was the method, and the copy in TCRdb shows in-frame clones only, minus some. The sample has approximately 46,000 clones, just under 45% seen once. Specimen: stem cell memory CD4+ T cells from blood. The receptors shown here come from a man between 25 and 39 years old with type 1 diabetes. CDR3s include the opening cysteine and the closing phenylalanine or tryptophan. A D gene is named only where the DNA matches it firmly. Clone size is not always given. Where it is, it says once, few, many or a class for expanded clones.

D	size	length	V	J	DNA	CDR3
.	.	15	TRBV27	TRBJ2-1	TGTGCCTCTTCTTGGGCTGCACCGACCTACAATGAGCAGTTCTTC	CASSWAAPTYNEQFF
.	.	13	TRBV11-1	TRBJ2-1	TGTGCCAGCAGCGCTACAGGGATTTATGAGCAGTTCTTC	CASSATGIYEQFF
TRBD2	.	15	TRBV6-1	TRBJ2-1	TGTGCCAGTATCCGGGACTATAACTCCTACAATGAGCAGTTCTTC	CASIRDYNSYNEQFF
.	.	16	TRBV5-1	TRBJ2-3	TGCGCCAGCAGCTTGGAGTCCGGGGGGCAGTCAGATACGCAGTATTTT	CASSLESGGQSDTQYF
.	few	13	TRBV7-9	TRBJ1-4	TGTGCCAGCGGCAATGGGGCGAGTGAAAAACTGTTTTTT	CASGNGASEKLFF
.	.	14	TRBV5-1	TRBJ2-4	TGCGCCAGCAGCTTTCTTCGGGGGTCAAACATTCAGTACTTC	CASSFLRGSNIQYF
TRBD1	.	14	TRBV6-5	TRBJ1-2	TGTGCCAGCAGATCCGGGACAGGGGCTTATGGCTACACCTTC	CASRSGTGAYGYTF
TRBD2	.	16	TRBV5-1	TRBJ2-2	TGCGCCAGCAGCGAGGGACTAGCGGGGAACACCGGGGAGCTGTTTTTT	CASSEGLAGNTGELFF
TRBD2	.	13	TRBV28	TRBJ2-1	TGTGCCAGCAGGCTAGCGGGAGAACGTGAGCAGTTCTTC	CASRLAGEREQFF
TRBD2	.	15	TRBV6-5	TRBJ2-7	TGTGCCAGCAGGGGGGGGACTAGCGCATCCTACGAGCAGTACTTC	CASRGGTSASYEQYF
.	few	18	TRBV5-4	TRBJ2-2	TGTGCCAGCAGCTCCATACGGGCCTCCCCCGGGGGAACCGGGGAGCTGTTTTTT	CASSSIRASPGGTGELFF
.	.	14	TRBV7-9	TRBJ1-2	TGTGCCAGCAGCTTAGTTGACAGCGCCTATGGCTACACCTTC	CASSLVDSAYGYTF
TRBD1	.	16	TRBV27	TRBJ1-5	TGTGCCAGCAGAACCATCGGACAGGGTGTCCGTCAGCCCCAGCATTTT	CASRTIGQGVRQPQHF
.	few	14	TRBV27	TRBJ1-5	TGTGCCAGCAGTTTAGGCAGGGCAGGTCAGCCCCAGCATTTT	CASSLGRAGQPQHF
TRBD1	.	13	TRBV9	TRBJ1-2	TGTGCCAGCAGCCCCGACAGGGGAAGGGGCTACACCTTC	CASSPDRGRGYTF
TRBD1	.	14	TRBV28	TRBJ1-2	TGTGCCAGCACCGCGACAGGGTGGAACTATGGCTACACCTTC	CASTATGWNYGYTF
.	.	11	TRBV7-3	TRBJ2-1	TGTGCCAGCAGCCCCGGAGATGAGCAGTTCTTC	CASSPGDEQFF
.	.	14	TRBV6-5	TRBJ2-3	TGTGCCAGCAGCCTCGTGGCAGGCCCAGATACGCAGTATTTT	CASSLVAGPDTQYF
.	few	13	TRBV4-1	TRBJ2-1	TGCGCCAGCAGCCAGACTAGGATCAATGAGCAGTTCTTC	CASSQTRINEQFF
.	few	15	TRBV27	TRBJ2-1	TGTGCCAGCAGCCGAGTAGGAGGCTCCTACAATGAGCAGTTCTTC	CASSRVGGSYNEQFF